This T cell receptor beta chain is drawn from a study of OX40 agonist ivuxolimab in advanced cancers. In the study overall: The study gave patients intravenous ivuxolimab at 0.01 to 10 mg/kg every 2 weeks. Study-wide findings and caveats: Among patients with partial responses at 0.1-3.0 mg/kg, clonal expansion was among the lowest. At doses 0.1 to 3.0 mg/kg, CD4+ and CD8+ clones expanded.

A remark on this clone: No antigen is known for it.

The assay was immunoSEQ multiplex PCR, and TCRdb's table has in-frame clones only and misses some. The data hold tens of thousands of clones, with about 85% observed a single time. Blood was sampled at baseline, cycle 4 day 1, and cycle 7 day 1. With 5 bases clipped from V and 9 bases from J, the junction kept 9 bases outside the gene matches. CDR3 size: 14 residues. Germline CDR1 reads KGHSH; CDR2 reads LQKENI. The sample was CD4+ or CD8+ T cells sorted from blood, taken in a trial of the OX40 agonist ivuxolimab. The receptor was derived from an adult with an advanced solid tumor such as melanoma, head and neck, liver or kidney cancer. The rearrangement joins TRBV18 to TRBJ2-1, with TRBD2 matching over 8 bases. The CDR3 loop reads CASSYGGRMGEQFF. In DNA, the CDR3 is TGTGCCAGCTCATACGGCGGGAGGATGGGTGAGCAGTTCTTC.